Each of the 32 T cell receptor beta chains below was sequenced from the same sample in a study of technical replicates of blood from a few donors. Assay: immunoSEQ multiplex PCR; the TCRdb copy retains only in-frame clones and omits some. The sample carries approximately 75,000 clones, approximately 94% recorded once. The sample was T cells isolated from PBMCs. The source of these receptors is a human donor in good health.

The rearrangement links TRBV5-1 to TRBJ2-2, with TRBD2 identical over 7 bases. The germline gives CDR1 SGHRS, CDR2 YFSETQ. J was trimmed by 6 bases and V by 0 bases; bases with no gene match: 8. The CDR3 is 16 residues long. The CDR3 DNA reads as TGCGCCAGCAGCTTGGCCGGGGGGTTTAGTCCCGGGGAGCTGTTTTTT. Translating gives CASSLAGGFSPGELFF. The whole variable domain, remainder taken from reference TRBV5-1 and TRBJ2-2, is KAGVTQTPRYLIKTRGQQVTLSCSPISGHRSVSWYQQTPGQGLQFLFEYFSETQRNKGNFPGRFSGRQFSNSRSEMNVSTLELGDSALYLCASSLAGGFSPGELFFGEGSRLTVL.

The chain carries TRBV10-1 and TRBJ1-2, with D unresolved. Trimming shortened V by 3 bases and J by 4 bases, and 9 bases separated the two germline ends. The germline V gene encodes CDR1 WNHNN and CDR2 SYGVQD (reference sequence). The CDR3 runs to 13 residues. The DNA for the CDR3 is TGCGCCAGCAGTGAATCTTTTAGCTATGGCTACACCTTC. Translation: CASSESFSYGYTF.

The rearrangement uses TRBV28 and TRBJ1-1, with TRBD1 identical over 8 bases. CDR1 and CDR2 (germline): MDHEN, SYDVKM. Unmatched junction bases numbered 10, after V lost 7 bases and J lost 3 bases. CDR3 length: 15 residues. CDR3: CASNKDREFDTEAFF. The DNA of the CDR3 is TGTGCCAGCAATAAGGACAGGGAATTTGACACTGAAGCTTTCTTT.

The chain couples TRBV5-1 to TRBJ2-2; D possibly corresponds to TRBD2 (5 bases). The V gene lost 1 base and the J gene lost 1 base, with 8 bases spanning the gap. Per germline, CDR1 SGHRS and CDR2 YFSETQ. The CDR3 length is 15 residues. Written as DNA, the CDR3 is TGCGCCAGCAGCTTGAACGGGGTGAACACCGGGGAGCTGTTTTTT. Translation: CASSLNGVNTGELFF.

The genes are TRBV6-1 and TRBJ2-7, with D possibly being TRBD1 (6 bases). Trimming cost V 3 bases and J 6 bases, with 18 bases left between them. CDR1 and CDR2 from the germline V gene are MNHNS and SASEGT. This CDR3 contains 15 residues. The CDR3 protein is CASSDGFKGVGEQYF. The CDR3 bases are TGTGCCAGCAGTGATGGGTTTAAGGGGGTCGGCGAGCAGTACTTC.

This clone was recorded once. The gene calls are TRBV10-1 and TRBJ2-2; D perhaps matches TRBD1 (7 bases). The ends were cut back, 1 base at V and 5 bases at J, with 11 bases in the middle. The CDR3 has 15 residues. Germline lookup yields CDR1 WNHNN and CDR2 SYGVQD (reference sequence). The CDR3 DNA follows: TGCGCCAGCAGTGAGTGGACAGGAGGGACCGGGGAGCTGTTTTTT. This gives the protein CASSEWTGGTGELFF.

The chain uses TRBV29-1 and TRBJ2-1; D is possibly TRBD2 (6 bases). V was shortened by 7 bases and J by 0 bases, with 10 bases between the two germline ends. Germline lookup yields CDR1 SQVTM and CDR2 ANQGSEA. There are 13 residues in the CDR3. The CDR3 sequence is CSALGGSYNEQFF. In DNA, the CDR3 is TGCAGCGCCCTCGGGGGCTCCTACAATGAGCAGTTCTTC.

The chain joins TRBV30 to TRBJ1-1; unclear D gene. The germline gives CDR1 GTSNPN, CDR2 SVGIG (reference sequence). This CDR3 has 14 amino acids. Trimming stripped 0 bases from V and 2 bases from J, with 10 bases between. For the CDR3, the DNA is TGTGCCTGGAGTGTAAACTACTTAAACACTGAAGCTTTCTTT. This gives the protein CAWSVNYLNTEAFF.

The V gene is TRBV1, the J gene TRBJ2-5; the table names TRBD1, a call not compared with the DNA. TRBV1 is flagged as a pseudogene. This CDR3 region has 15 residues. CDR3 region: CTSSQALGLKETQYF. DNA of the CDR3: TGCACCAGCAGCCAAGCCCTGGGGCTAAAAGAGACCCAGTACTTC.

The sample holds one count of this clone. V is TRBV6-1 and J is TRBJ1-1; D is unresolved. The CDR3 length is 13 residues. V was shortened by 0 bases and J by 11 bases, with 13 bases between the two germline ends. Per germline, CDR1 MNHNS and CDR2 SASEGT. This CDR3 reads CASSEAAGRDAFF. The CDR3 DNA follows: TGTGCCAGCAGTGAAGCGGCAGGCAGAGATGCTTTCTTT.

The chain employs TRBV25-1 and TRBJ1-2, with 8 bases that match TRBD1. The junction had 3 bases not matched to a gene; V was cut back by 3 bases and J by 3 bases. The CDR3 has 14 amino acids. Per germline, CDR1 MGHDK and CDR2 SYGVNS. In nucleotides, the CDR3 is TGTGCCAGCAGTGAGGACAGGGCTTACTATGGCTACACCTTC. Its translation: CASSEDRAYYGYTF.

This clone was counted between two and nine times. The rearrangement links TRBV30 to TRBJ1-1; no firm D call. This CDR3 is 13 amino acids long. V was cut by 2 bases and J by 1 base, with 8 bases left in between. Germline values: CDR1 GTSNPN, CDR2 SVGIG (reference sequence). The CDR3 region is CAWSLASNTEAFF. Written as DNA, the CDR3 is TGTGCCTGGAGTCTAGCCTCGAACACTGAAGCTTTCTTT.

J is TRBJ2-5 and V is TRBV7-9, with TRBD2 identical over 10 bases. Germline loops: CDR1 SEHNR, CDR2 FQNEAQ (reference sequence). With V trimmed by 4 bases and J by 2 bases, 4 bases remained unmatched. The CDR3 is made up of 15 amino acids. CDR3 coding DNA: TGTGCCAGCAGCTCCGCTAGCGGGGGTCAAGAGACCCAGTACTTC. It yields the protein CASSSASGGQETQYF. Based on the CDR3 plus reference TRBV7-9 and TRBJ2-5, the full variable domain is DTGVSQNPRHKITKRGQNVTFRCDPISEHNRLYWYRQTLGQGPEFLTYFQNEAQLEKSRLLSDRFSAERPKGSFSTLEIQRTEQGDSAMYLCASSSASGGQETQYFGPGTRLLVL.

This clone showed up just once. The chain links TRBV18 to TRBJ2-7; the D is unclear. The CDR3 spans 14 residues. V gave up 3 bases and J gave up 0 bases, with 9 bases separating them. The germline gives CDR1 KGHSH, CDR2 LQKENI. Written as DNA, the CDR3 is TGTGCCAGCTCACCTGGGCAGGCCTCCTACGAGCAGTACTTC. It yields the protein CASSPGQASYEQYF.

Of note for this clone: The junction and the germline gene differ at one end; a read error may be behind it. The genes are TRBV13 and TRBJ2-7; no firm D call. The CDR3 consists of 13 residues. From germline, CDR1 is PRHDT and CDR2 FYEKMQ (reference sequence). CDR3 sequence: CASSLGLSYEQYF. The CDR3 nucleotides read TGTGCCAGCAGTTTAGGTCTGAGCTACGAGCAGTACTTC.

V and J are TRBV10-3 and TRBJ2-7; D might be TRBD2 (6 bases). Germline-derived CDR1 and CDR2 are ENHRY and SYGVKD. CDR3 length equals 11 residues. V lost 9 bases to trimming and J lost 3 bases, with 9 bases between them. The CDR3 spells CAISSGYEQYF. In DNA form, the CDR3 reads TGTGCCATAAGTAGCGGCTACGAGCAGTACTTC.

The chain couples TRBV19 to TRBJ2-7; 8 nucleotides line up with TRBD1. V lost 4 bases and J lost 3; bases outside the gene matches: 8. The CDR3 has 15 residues. Germline V gives CDR1 LNHDA, CDR2 SQIVND (reference sequence). The CDR3 region has the DNA TGTGCCAGTAGTACTTGGACAGGGCCTCTCTACGAGCAGTACTTC. Translation gives CASSTWTGPLYEQYF.

The rearrangement uses TRBV6-1 and TRBJ1-5; maybe TRBD1 (5 bases). Germline V gives CDR1 MNHNS, CDR2 SASEGT. The CDR3 runs to 13 residues. Trimming removed 8 bases at V and 7 bases at J, with 15 bases between. The CDR3 DNA reads TGTGCCAGCTTGGGGCAGGGTTACCAGCCCCAGCATTTT. It codes for CASLGQGYQPQHF.

The rearrangement uses TRBV7-6 and TRBJ1-3, with 7 nucleotides matching TRBD1. V shed 1 base and J 6 bases; nucleotides not matched to a gene: 3. This CDR3 has 14 residues. Germline CDR1 and CDR2: SGHVS and FNYEAQ. In nucleotides, the CDR3 is TGTGCCAGCAGCTTAGAAGGGGGCGTAAACACCATATATTTT. Its protein is CASSLEGGVNTIYF.

This clone was seen more than once but under ten times. The J gene is TRBJ2-1, the V gene TRBV5-1; 8 bases map to TRBD1. Trimming at V came to 6 bases and at J to 2 bases, leaving 4 bases not matched to a gene. The CDR3 length is 14 residues. CDR1 and CDR2 from the germline V gene are SGHRS and YFSETQ. The CDR3 region has the DNA TGCGCCAGCACCCGACAGGGGACCTACAATGAGCAGTTCTTC. It encodes CASTRQGTYNEQFF.

The genes are TRBV7-2 and TRBJ2-7; TRBD2 matches at 9 bases. This CDR3 has 16 amino acids. The junction had 10 bases not matched to a gene; V was cut back by 3 bases and J by 4 bases. Per germline, CDR1 SGHTA and CDR2 FQGNSA. CDR3 loop: CASSFTLAGTGYEQYF. For the CDR3, the DNA is TGTGCCAGCAGCTTTACGCTAGCGGGAACTGGGTACGAGCAGTACTTC.

The chain has TRBV28 and TRBJ1-3; D remains ambiguous. Germline lookup yields CDR1 MDHEN and CDR2 SYDVKM. V was cut by 0 bases and J by 0 bases, with 6 bases left in between. CDR3 length: 15 amino acids. This CDR3 reads CASSLWYSSGNTIYF. CDR3 sequence (DNA): TGTGCCAGCAGTTTATGGTACAGCTCTGGAAACACCATATATTTT.

The chain recombines TRBV4-1 with TRBJ2-7; 7 nucleotides line up with TRBD1. V lost 4 bases to trimming and J lost 1 base; unmatched junction nucleotides: 4. CDR1 is MGHRA, CDR2 YSYEKL, per germline. CDR3 length: 14 residues. CDR3 DNA sequence: TGCGCCAGCAGCCCAGTGACAGGGTCCTACGAGCAGTACTTC. As protein: CASSPVTGSYEQYF.

This chain links TRBV18 with TRBJ2-7, with D hard to call. The V and J ends lost 3 bases and 3 bases respectively, with 12 bases between them. This CDR3 contains 14 residues. Germline CDR1 KGHSH, CDR2 LQKENI. The CDR3 protein is CASSPVQAGYEQYF. As DNA, the CDR3 is TGTGCCAGCTCACCGGTTCAGGCAGGCTACGAGCAGTACTTC.

This clone has just one count. The chain uses TRBV4-2 and TRBJ2-1, with no clear D. The ends were cut back, 0 bases at V and 0 bases at J, with 12 bases in the middle. The CDR3 runs 17 residues. The germline V gene has CDR1 LGHNA and CDR2 YNFKEQ. The CDR3: CASSQEQFAISYNEQFF. CDR3 sequence (DNA): TGTGCCAGCAGCCAAGAACAGTTCGCAATCTCCTACAATGAGCAGTTCTTC.

The chain uses TRBV4-3 and TRBJ1-1; D possibly corresponds to TRBD1 (5 bases). V was clipped by 0 bases and J by 5 bases, with 10 bases between them. CDR1 and CDR2 from the germline V gene are LGHNA and YSLEER. The CDR3 runs 14 residues. CDR3 protein: CASSQDTGTTEAFF. The CDR3, as DNA: TGCGCCAGCAGCCAAGACACCGGGACTACTGAAGCTTTCTTT.

CDR3 nucleotides: TGTGCCAGCAGCCGACAATCCGGGACAGGGCTACACGAGCAGTACTTC. Protein product: CASSRQSGTGLHEQYF. This chain connects TRBV7-6 to TRBJ2-7, with 9 bases that match TRBD1. The germline V gene encodes CDR1 SGHVS and CDR2 FNYEAQ. J lost 5 bases, V lost 5 bases, and 13 bases had no gene match. This CDR3 has 16 residues.

CDR3 in amino acids: CASSSPGQGENEQFF. The DNA for the CDR3 is TGTGCCAGCAGTTCTCCGGGACAGGGGGAAAATGAGCAGTTCTTC. This chain links TRBV6-6 with TRBJ2-1; 11 positions match TRBD1. The CDR3 covers 15 residues. Germline CDR1 is MNHNY and CDR2 is SVGAGI (reference sequence). Germline trimming cut 4 bases from V and 7 bases from J; bases unmatched to any gene: 6.

This chain joins TRBV7-9 and TRBJ2-5, with 9 bases fitting TRBD1. The CDR3 has 15 amino acids. Unmatched junction bases numbered 10, after V lost 6 bases and J lost 5 bases. CDR1 SEHNR and CDR2 FQNEAQ come from the germline V gene (reference sequence). The CDR3 protein is CASRGQGIERETQYF. CDR3 bases: TGTGCCAGCAGGGGACAGGGTATAGAACGGGAGACCCAGTACTTC.

The J gene is TRBJ2-7, the V gene TRBV5-1; 10 bases fit TRBD2. V shed 2 bases and J 0 bases; nucleotides not matched to a gene: 11. Germline loops: CDR1 SGHRS, CDR2 YFSETQ. The CDR3 is 18 residues long. As DNA, the CDR3 is TGCGCCAGCAGCTTCACATTCCTAGCGGGAGTAACCTCCTACGAGCAGTACTTC. The encoded protein is CASSFTFLAGVTSYEQYF.

The chain combines TRBV6-5 with TRBJ2-7; D remains ambiguous. Germline lookup yields CDR1 MNHEY and CDR2 SVGAGI. The V end lost 5 bases, the J end lost 4 bases, and 9 bases lay between the germline ends. The CDR3 covers 12 residues. CDR3 bases: TGTGCCAGCAGTAACCCACATTACGAGCAGTACTTC. This encodes CASSNPHYEQYF.

This clone came up a few times. The V call is TRBV30, the J call TRBJ1-1; possibly TRBD1 for D (5 bases). This CDR3 comprises 13 residues. V gave up 7 bases and J gave up 2 bases, with 14 bases separating them. The germline CDR1 and CDR2 sequences are GTSNPN and SVGIG (reference sequence). The CDR3: CAYQLGLNTEAFF. CDR3 nucleotide sequence: TGTGCCTACCAGCTGGGGCTTAACACTGAAGCTTTCTTT. Variable domain in full (rest from reference TRBV30 and TRBJ1-1): SQTIHQWPATLVQPVGSPLSLECTVEGTSNPNLYWYRQAAGRGLQLLFYSVGIGQISSEVPQNLSASRPQDRQFILSSKKLLLSDSGFYLCAYQLGLNTEAFFGQGTRLTVV.